Included here is one T cell receptor beta chain sequence, with context. This sample is part of a study of blood T cell repertoires in COVID-19. Study information: Material from acute and convalescent COVID-19 was sourced from the United States, Italy and Spain. Sample material is recorded as cDNA or gDNA derived from T cells, B-cell-depleted T cells, or PBMCs.

The CDR3 contains 15 residues. V lost 4 bases to trimming and J lost 7 bases; unmatched junction nucleotides: 10. Germline V gene data show CDR1 as SGDLS and CDR2 as YYNGEE. Methods used by the authors: Amplifying reference gene primers gave estimates of nucleated cell counts. Clones were read by immunoSEQ multiplex PCR, and TCRdb kept only the in-frame ones, dropping some. That table gives V, J and clone size, and the DNA gave D and trimming. The sample holds 140,000 or so clones, around three quarters seen once. Source material: peripheral blood. The chain carries TRBV9 and TRBJ2-1, with 8 bases lining up with TRBD1. This sequence was found in a man in his fifties or sixties with acute or convalescent COVID-19. CDR3 nucleotides: TGTGCCAGCAGCTCCCGGGACAGGAGCGCTAATGAGCAGTTCTTC. As protein: CASSSRDRSANEQFF.